This passage covers 7 T cell receptor beta chains from one sample sequenced in a study of blood T cell repertoires in COVID-19. Measured with immunoSEQ multiplex PCR; TCRdb has only the in-frame clones, and not every one. The data contain over 85,000 clones, about 87% of them singletons. Sequencing was carried out using peripheral blood. The receptors shown here come from a human donor with acute or convalescent COVID-19. The donor label of this sample is uncertain.

V is TRBV4-3 and J is TRBJ1-2; no definite D call. The germline gives CDR1 LGHNA, CDR2 YSLEER. V lost 4 bases, J lost 2 bases, and 8 bases lay in between. This CDR3 contains 13 residues. CDR3 nucleotide sequence: TGCGCCAGCAGCCCGCAACAGAACTATGGCTACACCTTC. Protein product: CASSPQQNYGYTF.

The V call is TRBV6-5, the J call TRBJ1-1, with a tentative D call TRBD1 (5 bases). Germline V gene sequence: CDR1 MNHEY, CDR2 SVGAGI. Trimming cost V 8 bases and J 1 base, with 14 bases left between them. This CDR3 is built from 14 residues. CDR3 loop: CASAPGVGNTEAFF. The CDR3, as DNA: TGTGCCAGCGCGCCGGGGGTGGGGAACACTGAAGCTTTCTTT.

The chain is built from TRBV3-1 (or the pseudogene TRBV3-2) and TRBJ1-2; 8 bases align to TRBD1. Per germline, CDR1 LGHDT and CDR2 YNNKEL (reference sequence). The CDR3 extends over 14 amino acids. V trimming: 2 bases; J trimming: 8 bases; junction bases outside the gene matches: 7. CDR3 loop: CASSQQLTGGGYTF. The CDR3 nucleotides read TGTGCCAGCAGCCAACAGCTTACAGGGGGAGGCTACACCTTC.

The chain links TRBV11-2 to TRBJ2-2, with TRBD1 identical over 7 bases. Unmatched junction bases numbered 4, after V lost 5 bases and J lost 1 base. The germline V gene encodes CDR1 SGHAT and CDR2 FQNNGV. The CDR3 has 15 amino acids. CDR3 amino acids: CASSRQGQNTGELFF. CDR3 DNA sequence: TGTGCCAGCAGCAGACAGGGACAGAACACCGGGGAGCTGTTTTTT.

The chain has TRBV7-8 and TRBJ2-6; 9 bases line up with TRBD1. The CDR3 spans 17 residues. In germline, CDR1 is SGHVS, CDR2 FQNEAQ. The ends lost 1 base at V and 1 base at J; junction bases unmatched: 2. In nucleotides, the CDR3 is TGTGCCAGCAGCTTAGAGGGACAGGGTTCTGGGGCCAACGTCCTGACTTTC. Translation gives CASSLEGQGSGANVLTF.

The chain employs TRBV18 and TRBJ2-7; 11 bases align to TRBD2. Germline V gene lookup returns CDR1 KGHSH and CDR2 LQKENI. Trimming took 5 bases from V and 6 from J; bases not matched to a gene: 12. This CDR3 spans 16 amino acids. DNA of the CDR3: TGTGCCAGCTCATCTGGGAACCCCGGGACTAGCGGCGAGCAGTACTTC. Amino acids: CASSSGNPGTSGEQYF.

J is TRBJ1-2 and V is TRBV4-2; 10 bases align to TRBD1. The germline V gene has CDR1 LGHNA and CDR2 YNFKEQ. CDR3 length: 13 residues. V shed 4 bases and J 7 bases; nucleotides not matched to a gene: 3. CDR3 coding DNA: TGTGCCAGCAGCCCGGACAGGGGGTTTGGCTACACCTTC. This gives the protein CASSPDRGFGYTF.